This TCR beta chain was sequenced during a study of cytomegalovirus exposure and HLA in healthy donors. Whole-study findings and limits: Among the CMV-associated chains, three were confirmed in vitro as specific for CMV antigens. Available immune exposure information covered CMV serostatus only. Cytomegalovirus association was listed for around 170 TCR beta chains.

On this clone: Its matching antigen is unknown.

The V segment lost 4 bases and the J segment 0 bases; nucleotides outside the gene matches: 6. The CDR3 is 16 amino acids. Germline V gives CDR1 MDHEN, CDR2 SYDVKM. With 60 Vbeta and 13 Jbeta primers, the PCR was carried out. Assay used: immunoSEQ multiplex PCR; TCRdb lists only in-frame clones, some missing. Among 150,000 to 200,000 clones listed, around 63% were seen once. Sequencing was done on a sample of PBMCs. This receptor was identified in a woman aged 18-30 years in good health and CMV-seropositive. The rearrangement uses TRBV28 and TRBJ2-1, with TRBD2 matching over 7 bases. The CDR3 sequence is CASSSGTKSSYNEQFF. CDR3 in DNA: TGTGCCAGCAGTTCTGGGACTAAGAGCTCCTACAATGAGCAGTTCTTC. Full variable domain (remainder filled in from reference TRBV28 and TRBJ2-1): DVKVTQSSRYLVKRTGEKVFLECVQDMDHENMFWYRQDPGLGLRLIYFSYDVKMKEKGDIPEGYSVSREKKERFSLILESASTNQTSMYLCASSSGTKSSYNEQFFGPGTRLTVL.